This T cell receptor beta chain was sequenced for a study of shared clonotypes between healthy human individuals. Study-wide points: Represented genetic and exposure-history diversity was restricted by having few donors. Clonotypes not shared had lower generation probabilities than those common to all four donors.

The input for sorted-subset replicate PCRs was around 200 ng DNA, around 30,000 T cell genomes. As originally analysed: Junction-only immunoSEQ data arrived without quality scores, meaning filtering differed. Data came from immunoSEQ multiplex PCR; TCRdb stores just in-frame clones and leaves some out. That table is the source of V, J and clone size, and D and trimming were worked out from the DNA. The sample shows approximately 2,200,000 clones, around 93% of them seen only once. Naive CD8 cells were CD45RO-negative, positively selected for CCR7, excluding terminally differentiated effector memory CD45RA+ cells. About this clone: Its antigen is currently unknown.

The TCR originated in a man younger than 35 in good health. Some clones in this sample may be carry-over from other donors' samples. Sequencing used naive CD8+ T cells from PBMCs.

CDR3 residues: CSVGLAGPGHEQYF. DNA of the CDR3: TGCAGCGTAGGGCTAGCGGGCCCCGGCCACGAGCAGTACTTC. This chain uses TRBV29-1 with TRBJ2-7; the match to TRBD2 covers 8 bases. Germline CDR1 reads SQVTM; CDR2 reads ANQGSEA. V gave up 6 bases and J gave up 5 bases; unmatched junction bases: 12. This CDR3 is built from 14 residues.